This entry lists 10 T cell receptor delta chains sequenced from one sample in a study of γδ T cells in repeated Plasmodium falciparum infection. TCRdb reran clone calling via CATT on the multiplex PCR reads. The sample includes tens of thousands of delta-chain clones, 0.8% to 1% of them seen just once. Vgamma9/Vdelta2+ and Vdelta2-negative gammadelta T cells were flow-sorted from PBMC for bulk sequencing. The sequenced sample was gamma-delta T cells from blood. The receptor source for this set is a pool of human donors (malaria-infected and uninfected, not separated).

For this clone: This likely stems from a read error, as it lies one base from a far larger clone. At the DNA level, this CDR3 is encoded by other sequences in the same sample as well. The chain is built from TRDV1 and TRDJ1; tentative D call: TRDD3 (6 bases). TCRdb does not report a J gene; here it was assigned by matching the DNA to germline references. Germline CDR1 and CDR2: TSWWSYY and QGS. The CDR3 consists of 21 residues. The chain's CDR3 is CALGERERLHSNGGELPGLIF. The DNA of the CDR3 is TGTGCCCTTGGGGAACGAGAGCGCCTACATTCGAACGGGGGGGAACTGCCCGGACTCATCTTT.

In regard to this clone: The protein TCRdb lists belongs to a much larger clone and differs from this DNA's translation at residue 23, which points to a read error; the protein shown is made from the DNA. The J segment was not called; the V segment is TRDV1; the listed D gene, TRDD3, was not tested against the DNA. The CDR3 sequence is 25 residues long. Germline V gene sequence: CDR1 TSWWSYY, CDR2 QGS. The CDR3 DNA follows: TGTGCTCTTGGGGACCGAACCTTCCTCTCGAACCTACTGGGGGATACCGCCCCGAGGACCGATAAATTCATCTTT. As protein: CALGDRTFLSNLLGDTAPRTDKFIF.

Comments on this clone: The translation of this DNA and the TCRdb protein of a much larger clone differ at residue 3, probably owing to a read error; the protein shown here is translated from the DNA. The chain employs TRDV1 and TRDJ1; 7 bases match TRDD3. In the absence of a J gene in TCRdb, the DNA was matched to germline to assign it here. The germline V gene encodes CDR1 TSWWSYY and CDR2 QGS. The CDR3 is made up of 24 amino acids. CDR3 DNA sequence: TGTGCTCCTGGGGAACGGGGAAATCTACGCTTTTCTTCCGGGGGGATCCACTACACCGATAAACTCATCTTT. Translating it yields CAPGERGNLRFSSGGIHYTDKLIF.

On this clone: The TCRdb protein comes from a much larger clone and disagrees with this DNA's translation at residue 13, likely due to a read error; the protein given here is derived from the DNA. J is TRDJ1 and V is TRDV2, with 13 bases identical to TRDD3. The J gene was missing in TCRdb and was found by matching the end of the DNA to germline. This CDR3 has 16 amino acids. Germline V lookup: CDR1 GEAIGNYY, CDR2 EKD. CDR3: CACDILGDTAADELIF. The CDR3 DNA follows: TGTGCCTGTGACATACTGGGGGATACGGCGGCCGATGAACTCATCTTT.

About this clone: A far larger clone is only one base removed, so a read error is likely. At the DNA level, this CDR3 is encoded by other sequences in the same sample as well. The chain has TRDV2 and TRDJ1; TRDD3 is a possible D gene (6 bases). Because TCRdb records no J gene, it was assigned here through a match of the DNA to germline. Trimming cost V 0 bases and J 2 bases, with 27 bases left between them. The CDR3 runs 20 residues. The germline CDR1 and CDR2 sequences are GEAIGNYY and EKD. CDR3 loop: CACDTNLQGCQGDRTDKLIF. CDR3 nucleotide sequence: TGTGCCTGTGACACCAACCTGCAAGGATGCCAAGGGGATCGGACCGATAAACTCATCTTT.

This clone was picked up a small number of times. This may arise from a read error, as a much more abundant clone is one base away. This CDR3 is also generated by other DNA sequences in the sample. The chain employs TRDV1 and TRDJ1; a weak D match, TRDD3 (5 bases). No J gene is reported in TCRdb; it was inferred here by comparing the DNA with germline. The CDR3 loop spans 19 amino acids. The V gene's germline CDR1 is TSWWSYY and CDR2 QGS. V dropped 4 bases and J dropped 2 bases, with 26 bases sitting between them. In DNA form, the CDR3 reads TGTGCTCTTGGGGCCTCAAAGGCTTCTGAGGGATCCCCGACCGATAAACTCATCTTT. Its translation: CALGASKASEGSPTDKLIF.

In its sample, this clone was seen a few times. The protein in TCRdb stems from a much larger clone and differs at residue 4 from this DNA's translation, likely a read error; here the protein is translated from the DNA. CDR3 amino acids: CACGVLGDKLDKLIF. The CDR3 DNA reads as TGTGCCTGTGGCGTACTGGGGGATAAGCTCGATAAACTCATCTTT. The rearrangement joins TRDV2 to TRDJ1; 11 nucleotides align to TRDD3. TCRdb does not report a J gene; here it was assigned by matching the DNA to germline references. Germline CDR1 and CDR2: GEAIGNYY and EKD. The J segment lost 4 bases and the V segment lost 5 bases, leaving 8 bases of the junction unmatched. This CDR3 has 15 residues.

This clone was observed many times. TCRdb records a much larger clone's protein for this DNA, with a difference at residue 14 that likely arises from a read error; the protein given is the translation of the DNA. This chain connects TRDV2 to TRDJ1; the match to TRDD3 covers 12 bases. The J gene comes from matching the DNA to germline here; TCRdb lacks it. V was clipped by 0 bases and J by 8 bases; unmatched bases: 18. Germline values: CDR1 GEAIGNYY, CDR2 EKD. The CDR3 runs 19 residues. CDR3 loop: CACDTVLGDTINTLPKLIF. CDR3 bases: TGTGCCTGTGACACCGTACTGGGGGATACTATCAATACCCTCCCCAAACTCATCTTT.

This clone was observed a few times. A far bigger clonotype differs at one base, so this is likely a read error. This CDR3 is also generated by other DNA sequences in the sample. This sequence joins TRDV2 and TRDJ3, with 10 bases matching TRDD3. TCRdb leaves out the J gene; it was filled in here by matching the DNA to germline. Germline CDR1 is GEAIGNYY and CDR2 is EKD. The CDR3 has 24 residues. The CDR3 DNA follows: TGCGCCTGTGACACTCTCGTACTGGGGGATGAAAATCCCCACGCGTCCTGGGACACCCGACAGATGTTTTTC. Translated: CACDTLVLGDENPHASWDTRQMFF.

This clone was detected a few times. TCRdb has a much larger clone's protein, which differs at residue 14 from the translation of this DNA, likely because of a read error; what is shown is the protein translated from the DNA. The rearrangement joins TRDV1 to TRDJ2; TRDD3 is a possible D gene (9 bases). TCRdb is silent on the J gene; assignment here came from matching the DNA to germline. Trimming removed 4 bases at V and 3 bases at J, with 30 bases between. The CDR3 totals 21 residues. The germline V gene has CDR1 TSWWSYY and CDR2 QGS. CDR3 amino acids: CALGGTFLAVLGDALTAQLFF. Written as DNA, the CDR3 is TGTGCTCTTGGGGGTACCTTCCTAGCTGTTCTGGGGGATGCTCTGACAGCACAACTCTTCTTT.